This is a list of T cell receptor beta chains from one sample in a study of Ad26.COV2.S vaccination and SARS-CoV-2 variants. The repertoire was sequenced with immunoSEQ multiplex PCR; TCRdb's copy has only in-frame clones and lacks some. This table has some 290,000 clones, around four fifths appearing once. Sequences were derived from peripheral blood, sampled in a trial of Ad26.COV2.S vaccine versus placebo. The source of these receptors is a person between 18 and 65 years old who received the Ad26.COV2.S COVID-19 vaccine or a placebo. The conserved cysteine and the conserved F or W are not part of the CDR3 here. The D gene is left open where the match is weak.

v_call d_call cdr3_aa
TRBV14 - ASSQGGGAGTDTQY
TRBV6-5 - ASSYSPSQETQY
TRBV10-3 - AISVGVGGANVLT
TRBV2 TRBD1 ASSVNQGADTQY
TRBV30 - AWSVTGGGLYSPLH
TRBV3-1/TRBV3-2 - ASSVLRGGLF
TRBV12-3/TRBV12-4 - ASSHNGYT
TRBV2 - ASSEGNQGVETQY
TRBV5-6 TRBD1 ASSLQGAANEKLF
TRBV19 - ASSPRDVTSYEQY
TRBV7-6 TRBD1 ASSLRQGTYNEQF
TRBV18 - ASSPGGDGYT
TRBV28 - ASITGWGQPQH
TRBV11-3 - ASSSPRGLPTEAF
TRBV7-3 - ASSLSGPTDTQY
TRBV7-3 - ASSLIGGKSGANVLT
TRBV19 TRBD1 ASSGRQGDGTEAF
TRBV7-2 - ASSTSFQVTDTQY
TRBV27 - ASSYDYLSSYNEQF
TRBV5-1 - ASSYYVTMNTEAF
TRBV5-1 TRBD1 ASSIGQGASGYT
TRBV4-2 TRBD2 ASGILAGGRDTQY
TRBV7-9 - ASSLGGSEAF
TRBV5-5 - ASSSWGTSYEQY
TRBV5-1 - ASSLDPGPRTEAF
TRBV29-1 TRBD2 SVVGGGAAEQF
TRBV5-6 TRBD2 ASRTSGGESSYNEQF
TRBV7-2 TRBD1 ASSFSRGPITYEQY
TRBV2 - ASRPGQTNYGYT
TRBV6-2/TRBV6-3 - ASSQSIEAF
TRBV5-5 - ASSFAPYQETQY
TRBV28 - ASSLLVNSPLH
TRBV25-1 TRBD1 ASSPGTESTDTQY
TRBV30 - AWSVHSKGDYT
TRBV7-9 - ASSFTGYNTEAF
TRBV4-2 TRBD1 ASRSRDRGSPNEKLF
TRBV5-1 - ASSLGPNQPQH
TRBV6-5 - ASSLGTWDTDTQY
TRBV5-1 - ASSADPNLYGYT
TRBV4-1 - ASSQVVARTEAF
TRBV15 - ATSRSQSEAF
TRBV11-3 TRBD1 ASSLGLGTGDEQY
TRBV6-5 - ASSSGRRLNTGELF
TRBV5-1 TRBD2 ASSRSGGTEETQY